This record looks at one T cell receptor beta chain sequence and its context. The antigen it binds to is not known. Base qualities are not at hand, and no much larger clone is one base apart. TCRbeta CDR3 regions were amplified from genomic DNA by means of the immunoSEQ Assay, a bias-controlled multiplex PCR. The original pipeline was this. Nucleated cell counts per sample were estimated from amplification of reference gene primers within the assay. Sequence reads were collapsed and filtered to measure the absolute abundance of every unique TCRbeta CDR3 rearrangement. For each sample, productive Simpson clonality was calculated as the square root of Simpson's diversity index across productive rearrangements. TCRdb carries this immuneACCESS record with in-frame sequences only. Its versions omit some clonotypes, under half of them owing to an unresolved V gene in the studies checked, with the rest unexplained. The V and J calls and the clone size are those of that table, but D and trimming were determined from the DNA. The sample table records about 360,000 clones; around nine tenths of these occur just once. Around 3% of the sample is in the top ten clones.

Relative to germline, V is 1 base shorter and J is 5 bases shorter, with 12 bases between their ends. The CDR3 sequence holds 15 residues, the cysteine and phenylalanine included. The sequence is cut down to CDR3 DNA, 45 bases in frame from base 1. From the germline V gene, CDR1 is SGHTA and CDR2 is FQGTGA. This record comes from a study of blood T cell repertoires in COVID-19 (dated by TCRdb to about 2020). Study-level background: Collaborator samples came from the United States, Italy and Spain and covered acute and convalescent phases of COVID-19. Deeply sampled blood TCRbeta repertoires from subjects exposed to, actively infected with, or recovered from COVID-19 were included in the dataset. Where available, HLA class I and class II types were taken from metadata supplied by the sample provider and were not determined by assay-based typing. A freely available public database, intended as a resource for researchers studying the immune response to SARS-CoV-2, is where the repertoires were released. The material from the prospective study consisted of cDNA or gDNA derived from T cells, B-cell-depleted T cells, or PBMCs. Sample metadata almost always included a de-identified subject ID, COVID-19 status, age in years and sex. The samples were drawn from two sources: the first 160 participants of the ongoing ImmuneRACE study, and 1,254 subjects contributed by 6 global collaborators.

What the authors observed across the whole study: Clinical and demographic metadata were provided uncurated, with the amount varying by source and participant.

Whole blood was collected in K2EDTA tubes by collaborating institutions according to the institutions' own protocols. Collaborator samples were shipped for TCRbeta analysis as frozen whole blood, isolated PBMCs, or DNA extracted from either sample type. The receptor was isolated from a human donor in a cohort sampled during active COVID-19. Here the chain combines TRBV7-3 and TRBJ2-1, and TRBD2 may be the D gene, going by 7 matching bases. Sequencing was done on a sample of peripheral blood. The bases are TGTGCCAGCAGCTTAAAGAGCGGGGACAACAATGAGCAGTTCTTC. This yields the protein CASSLKSGDNNEQFF.